What follows is one T cell receptor (beta chain) and its context. Trimming took off 8 bases at V and 3 bases at J, with 16 bases between the two ends. This CDR3 spans 14 amino acids. Germline CDR1 reads MNHEY; CDR2 reads SMNVEV (reference sequence). In the PCR, 60 Vbeta and 13 Jbeta primers were used. TCRdb keeps only in-frame clones here, not all; method: immunoSEQ multiplex PCR. The sample data list about 200,000 clones. This sample stems from a study of cytomegalovirus exposure and HLA in healthy donors. This rearrangement joins TRBV27 to TRBJ2-5; a weak D match, TRBD2 (5 bases). Sample: PBMCs. This receptor was identified in a girl aged 2 to 10 in good health and CMV-seropositive. This CDR3 is CASSPSGVKETQYF. The CDR3 DNA sequence: TGTGCCAGCTCCCCCTCCGGGGTTAAAGAGACCCAGTACTTC.